These T cell receptor beta chains were read from a single sample in a study of vaccination and CD4 T cells after COVID-19. TCRdb called the PCR reads again in MiXCR, with one record for every CDR3 protein. The profile covers roughly 9,600 distinct CDR3 sequences, with approximately 30% appearing a single time and roughly an eighth taken by the ten largest. The antigens these receptors bind are not known. Sample: CD4+ T cells from blood, cultured in vitro, taken after SARS-CoV-2 vaccination. Every receptor here comes from a human donor who had recovered from COVID-19. Both conserved end residues are part of each CDR3. D genes are given only for firm matches. Size is omitted from some rows. Given values are once, few, many or a class for expanded clones.

few,TRBJ2-1,TRBD2,TRBV6-1,CASTLGGGGPYNEQFF,TGTGCCAGCACCCTTGGGGGCGGGGGGCCTTACAATGAGCAGTTCTTC
once,TRBJ1-6,-,TRBV29-1,CSVVWAENSPLHF,TGCAGCGTTGTTTGGGCCGAGAATTCACCCCTCCACTTT
medium-sized,TRBJ1-5,-,TRBV7-2,CASSPKVYQPQHF,TGTGCCAGCAGCCCCAAGGTCTATCAGCCCCAGCATTTT
-,TRBJ2-7,-,TRBV20-1,CSARDPRGGQTYEQYF,TGCAGTGCTAGAGACCCCCGGGGAGGTCAAACCTACGAGCAGTACTTC
-,TRBJ1-1,TRBD1,TRBV27,CASSDPGTGDTEAFF,TGTGCCAGCAGTGACCCCGGGACAGGGGACACTGAAGCTTTCTTT
few,TRBJ2-1,TRBD2,TRBV7-9,CASSLRAGGNEQFF,TGTGCCAGCAGCTTACGAGCGGGGGGCAATGAGCAGTTCTTC
-,TRBJ1-2,-,TRBV5-4,CASSLDRGAGGYTF,TGTGCCAGCAGCTTGGATCGGGGGGCGGGAGGCTACACCTTC
few,TRBJ2-6,-,TRBV6-4,CASSETSGANVLTF,TGTGCCAGCAGTGAGACGTCTGGGGCCAACGTCCTGACTTTC
-,TRBJ2-1,TRBD2,TRBV7-9,CASRGLARNEQFF,TGTGCCAGTAGGGGACTAGCGAGAAATGAGCAGTTCTTC
-,TRBJ2-7,TRBD1,TRBV7-9,CASRLTGLSYEQYF,TGTGCCAGCAGGCTGACAGGGTTGTCCTACGAGCAGTACTTC
-,TRBJ2-1,TRBD2,TRBV6-4,CASSEGLAPGNEQFF,TGTGCCAGCAGTGAAGGACTAGCTCCAGGCAATGAGCAGTTCTTC
-,TRBJ2-1,TRBD1,TRBV7-9,CASRSTGGDYNEQFF,TGTGCCAGCAGGTCTACAGGGGGAGACTACAATGAGCAGTTCTTC
-,TRBJ1-2,-,TRBV7-2,CASSVSRTTNYGYTF,TGTGCCAGCAGCGTTAGCCGGACGACTAACTATGGCTACACCTTC
few,TRBJ1-5,-,TRBV6-5,CASSYNPYSNQPQHF,TGTGCCAGCAGTTACAACCCTTATAGCAATCAGCCCCAGCATTTT
-,TRBJ1-1,TRBD1,TRBV18,CASSPNMAGTGAGGMNTEAFF,TGTGCCAGCTCACCGAATATGGCCGGGACAGGGGCAGGAGGGATGAACACTGAAGCTTTCTTT
few,TRBJ2-7,-,TRBV7-8,CASSPGTIGAYEQYF,TGTGCCAGCAGCCCGGGGACGATCGGGGCCTACGAGCAGTACTTC
few,TRBJ2-5,TRBD2,TRBV7-9,CASSFLTGTSGSQETQYF,TGTGCCAGCAGCTTCCTCACCGGGACTAGCGGGAGTCAAGAGACCCAGTACTTC
-,TRBJ1-2,-,TRBV25-1,CASSANYGYTF,TGTGCCAGCAGTGCCAACTATGGCTACACCTTC
few,TRBJ1-4,-,TRBV6-1,CASRWVNEKLFF,TGTGCCAGCCGATGGGTAAATGAAAAACTGTTTTTT
-,TRBJ2-5,TRBD1,TRBV5-1,CASSSTPGQGWGETQYF,TGCGCCAGCAGCTCTACTCCGGGACAGGGATGGGGAGAGACCCAGTACTTC
few,TRBJ2-1,-,TRBV11-1,CASSLTGITYNEQFF,TGTGCCAGCAGCTTAACGGGAATCACCTACAATGAGCAGTTCTTC
-,TRBJ1-2,TRBD1,TRBV19,CASSPQGISGYTF,TGTGCCAGTAGTCCACAGGGGATCAGTGGCTACACCTTC
few,TRBJ2-1,-,TRBV20-1,CSASDRASNEQFF,TGCAGTGCCTCCGACCGAGCCTCTAATGAGCAGTTCTTC
few,TRBJ2-2,-,TRBV7-2,CASSLLPQNTGELFF,TGTGCCAGCAGCTTACTTCCCCAAAACACCGGGGAGCTGTTTTTT
-,TRBJ2-7,-,TRBV6-1,CASRSQAVEFYEQYF,TGTGCCAGCAGATCACAGGCGGTGGAGTTCTACGAGCAGTACTTC
few,TRBJ2-1,-,TRBV7-2,CASSAPRLGLMQFF,TGTGCCAGCAGCGCGCCCAGACTGGGGTTGATGCAGTTCTTC
-,TRBJ2-1,-,TRBV7-2,CASSLGPSLSYNEQFF,TGTGCCAGCAGCTTAGGGCCTAGCCTCTCCTACAATGAGCAGTTCTTC
-,TRBJ2-7,-,TRBV20-1,CSAGHGSNYEQYF,TGCAGTGCTGGCCACGGGAGCAACTACGAGCAGTACTTC
-,TRBJ1-1,-,TRBV20-1,CSAIVPGARTEAFF,TGCAGTGCTATAGTGCCAGGGGCGAGGACTGAAGCTTTCTTT